Included here is one TCR beta chain sequence, with context. The authors' processing: Estimated nucleated cell counts came from reference gene primer amplification. Using immunoSEQ multiplex PCR, the repertoire was profiled, and TCRdb retains in-frame clones only, with some absent. V and J calls plus clone size are reproduced from that table; the DNA served to infer D and trimming. The table records approximately 70,000 clones, about 80% of them present only once. CDR3 length: 15 residues. Germline V lookup: CDR1 SGHTA, CDR2 FQGNSA. With 5 bases clipped from V and 2 bases from J, the junction kept 7 bases outside the gene matches. The data were taken from a study of blood T cell repertoires in COVID-19. For the study at large: Both acute and convalescent COVID-19 samples were obtained from the United States, Italy and Spain.

This TCR was sampled from a man between 65 and 80 years old who had recovered from COVID-19. Sequencing was performed on peripheral blood. The chain employs TRBV7-2 and TRBJ2-3; the match to TRBD2 covers 7 bases. DNA for the CDR3: TGTGCCAGCAGCCCAGGCGGGAGATCCACAGATACGCAGTATTTT. Translation: CASSPGGRSTDTQYF. The whole variable domain, filled in from reference TRBV7-2 and TRBJ2-3, reads GAGVSQSPSNKVTEKGKDVELRCDPISGHTALYWYRQSLGQGLEFLIYFQGNSAPDKSGLPSDRFSAERTGGSVSTLTIQRTQQEDSAVYLCASSPGGRSTDTQYFGPGTRLTVL.